Sequencing of this TCR beta chain was carried out in a study of shared T cell receptors in the human thymus. TCRdb keeps only in-frame clones here, not all; method: immunoSEQ multiplex PCR. The sample comprises about 660,000 clones, about 90% of which are singletons, and 0.0094% rests with the top ten. From germline, CDR1 is MNHEY and CDR2 SMNVEV (reference sequence). V trimming: 3 bases; J trimming: 7 bases; junction bases outside the gene matches: 7. This CDR3 spans 16 amino acids. The sample also formed part of further work on human thymus T cells. Turning to that study: Thymus pieces cut out during corrective heart surgery were the tissue that was used. Within thymic and blood repertoires, V and J gene usage appeared to be biased. As related research reported, thymic repertoires overlapped highly among unrelated individuals.

What was sequenced was thymocytes. The clonotype originates from a boy in the first two years of life with a congenital heart defect. This chain joins TRBV27 and TRBJ1-6; 9 positions match TRBD1. The CDR3 nucleotides are TGTGCCAGCAGTTTTTTCACAGGGGGCGGGAATTCACCCCTCCACTTT. It is translated as CASSFFTGGGNSPLHF.